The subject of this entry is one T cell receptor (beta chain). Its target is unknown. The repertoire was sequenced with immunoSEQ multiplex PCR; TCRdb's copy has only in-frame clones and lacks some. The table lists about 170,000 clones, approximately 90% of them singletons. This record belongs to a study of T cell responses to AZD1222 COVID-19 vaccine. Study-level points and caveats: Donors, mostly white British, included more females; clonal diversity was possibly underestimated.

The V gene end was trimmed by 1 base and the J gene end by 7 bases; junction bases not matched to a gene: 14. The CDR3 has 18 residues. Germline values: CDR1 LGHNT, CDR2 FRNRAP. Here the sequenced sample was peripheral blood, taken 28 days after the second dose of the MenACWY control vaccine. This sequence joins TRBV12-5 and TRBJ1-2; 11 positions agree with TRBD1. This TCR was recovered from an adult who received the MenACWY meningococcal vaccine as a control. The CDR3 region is CASGLAFAGQGAFGGYTF. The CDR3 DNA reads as TGTGCTAGTGGTTTGGCCTTCGCAGGACAGGGGGCGTTTGGTGGCTACACCTTC. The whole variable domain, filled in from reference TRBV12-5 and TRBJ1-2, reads DARVTQTPRHKVTEMGQEVTMRCQPILGHNTVFWYRQTMMQGLELLAYFRNRAPLDDSGMPKDRFSAEMPDATLATLKIQPSEPRDSAVYFCASGLAFAGQGAFGGYTFGSGTRLTVV.